This T cell receptor beta chain is drawn from a study of blood T cell repertoires in COVID-19. Study background: T cells, B-cell-depleted T cells, or PBMCs supplied cDNA or gDNA.

In the original processing: Scientists estimated how many nucleated cells there were by amplifying reference gene primers. Sequencing used immunoSEQ multiplex PCR; TCRdb keeps in-frame clones, though not all of them. V, J and clone size derive from that table, while D and trimming were established from the DNA sequence. The table lists 110,000 to 150,000 clones, around 88% of them singletons. The TCR sequence derives from a woman aged 60-70 years with acute or convalescent COVID-19. The sample consisted of peripheral blood.

The CDR3 reads CASSLAGSYEQYF. CDR3 sequence (DNA): TGTGCCAGCAGCCTGGCGGGGAGCTACGAGCAGTACTTC. The V gene is TRBV11-1, the J gene TRBJ2-7; perhaps TRBD2 as D (6 bases). The germline V and J ends were trimmed by 5 bases and 3 bases, with 11 bases remaining between them. The V gene's germline CDR1 is SGHAT and CDR2 FQDESV (reference sequence). The CDR3 contains 13 residues. The full variable domain, rest sourced from reference TRBV11-1 and TRBJ2-7, is EAEVAQSPRYKITEKSQAVAFWCDPISGHATLYWYRQILGQGPELLVQFQDESVVDDSQLPKDRFSAERLKGVDSTLKIQPAELGDSAMYLCASSLAGSYEQYFGPGTRLTVT.